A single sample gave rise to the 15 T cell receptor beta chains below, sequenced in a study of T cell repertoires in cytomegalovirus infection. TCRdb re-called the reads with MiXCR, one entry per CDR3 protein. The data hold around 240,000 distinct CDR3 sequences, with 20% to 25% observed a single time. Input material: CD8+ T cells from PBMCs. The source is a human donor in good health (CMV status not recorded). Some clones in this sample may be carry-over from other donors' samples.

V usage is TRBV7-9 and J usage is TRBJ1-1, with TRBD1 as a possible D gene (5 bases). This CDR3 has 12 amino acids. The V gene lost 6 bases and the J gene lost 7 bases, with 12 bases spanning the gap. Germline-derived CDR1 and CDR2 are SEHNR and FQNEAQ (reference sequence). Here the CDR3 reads CASRTEDFEAFF. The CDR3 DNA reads TGTGCCAGCAGGACAGAAGACTTTGAAGCTTTCTTT.

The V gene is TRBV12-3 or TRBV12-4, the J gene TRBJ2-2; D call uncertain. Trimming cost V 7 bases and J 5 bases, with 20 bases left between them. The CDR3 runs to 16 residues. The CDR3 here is CASNDKWVVGTGELFF. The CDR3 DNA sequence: TGTGCCAGCAACGATAAATGGGTAGTTGGAACCGGGGAGCTGTTTTTT.

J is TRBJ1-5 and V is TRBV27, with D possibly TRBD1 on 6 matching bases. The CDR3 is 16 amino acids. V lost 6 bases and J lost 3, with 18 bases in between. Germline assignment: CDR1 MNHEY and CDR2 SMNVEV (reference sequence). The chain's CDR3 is CASRYRVRIVNQPQHF. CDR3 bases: TGTGCCAGCAGATACAGGGTACGGATCGTCAATCAGCCCCAGCATTTT.

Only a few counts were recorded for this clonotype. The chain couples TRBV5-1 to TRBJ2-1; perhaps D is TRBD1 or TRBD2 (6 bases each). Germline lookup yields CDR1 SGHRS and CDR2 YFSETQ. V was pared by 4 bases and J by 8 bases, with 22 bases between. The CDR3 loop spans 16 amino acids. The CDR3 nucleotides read TGCGCCAGCAGCCGGGATATGAGGGGGGCTGGGGATGAGCAGTTCTTC. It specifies CASSRDMRGAGDEQFF.

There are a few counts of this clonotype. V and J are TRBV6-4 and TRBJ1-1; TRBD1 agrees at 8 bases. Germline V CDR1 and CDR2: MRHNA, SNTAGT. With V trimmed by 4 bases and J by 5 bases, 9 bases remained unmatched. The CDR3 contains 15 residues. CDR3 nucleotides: TGTGCCAGCAGTGTCTCCGGACAGGGATATACTGAAGCTTTCTTT. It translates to CASSVSGQGYTEAFF.

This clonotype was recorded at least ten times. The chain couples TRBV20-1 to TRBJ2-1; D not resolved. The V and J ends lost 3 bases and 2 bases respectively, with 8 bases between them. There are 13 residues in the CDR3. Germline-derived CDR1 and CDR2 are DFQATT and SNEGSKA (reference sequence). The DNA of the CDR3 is TGCAGTGCTAGCCGGAGTACCTACAATGAGCAGTTCTTC. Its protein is CSASRSTYNEQFF.

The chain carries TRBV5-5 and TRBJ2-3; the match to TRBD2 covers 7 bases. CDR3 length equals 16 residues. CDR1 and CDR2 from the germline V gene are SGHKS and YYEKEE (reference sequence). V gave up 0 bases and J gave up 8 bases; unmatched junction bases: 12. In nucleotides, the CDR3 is TGTGCCAGCAGCTTGGTGGGCGGGGGAAACCTGGGTACGCAGTATTTT. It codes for CASSLVGGGNLGTQYF.

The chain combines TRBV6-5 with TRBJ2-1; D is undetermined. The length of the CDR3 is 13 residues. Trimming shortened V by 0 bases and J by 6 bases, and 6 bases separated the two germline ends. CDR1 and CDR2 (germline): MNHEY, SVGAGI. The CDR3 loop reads CASSYSPVNEQFF. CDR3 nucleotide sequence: TGTGCCAGCAGTTACTCCCCGGTCAATGAGCAGTTCTTC.

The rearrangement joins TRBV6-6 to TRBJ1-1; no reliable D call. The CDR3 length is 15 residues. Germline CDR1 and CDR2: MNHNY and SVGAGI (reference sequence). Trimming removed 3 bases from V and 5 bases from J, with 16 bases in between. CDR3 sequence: CASSYLVEKRTEAFF. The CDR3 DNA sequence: TGTGCCAGCAGTTATTTGGTGGAAAAGAGGACTGAAGCTTTCTTT.

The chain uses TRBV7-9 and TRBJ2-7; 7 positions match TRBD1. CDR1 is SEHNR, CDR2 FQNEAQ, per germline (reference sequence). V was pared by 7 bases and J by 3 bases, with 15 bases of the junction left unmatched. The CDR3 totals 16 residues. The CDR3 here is CASTPRQGQLIYEQYF. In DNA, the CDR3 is TGTGCCAGCACCCCCCGCCAGGGACAGCTGATCTACGAGCAGTACTTC.

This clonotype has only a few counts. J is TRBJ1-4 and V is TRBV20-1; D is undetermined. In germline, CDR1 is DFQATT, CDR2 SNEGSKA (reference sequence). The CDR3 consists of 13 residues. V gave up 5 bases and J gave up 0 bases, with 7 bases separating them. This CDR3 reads CSAPATTNEKLFF. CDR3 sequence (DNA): TGCAGTGCTCCAGCGACAACTAATGAAAAACTGTTTTTT.

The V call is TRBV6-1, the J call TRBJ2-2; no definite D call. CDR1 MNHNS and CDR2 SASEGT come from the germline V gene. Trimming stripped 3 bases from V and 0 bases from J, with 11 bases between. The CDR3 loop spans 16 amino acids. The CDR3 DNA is TGTGCCAGCAGTGACTCGGTTGTCCCGAACACCGGGGAGCTGTTTTTT. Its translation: CASSDSVVPNTGELFF.

CDR3 residues: CATKATTSYEQYF. The CDR3 bases are TGTGCCACCAAGGCGACGACGTCCTACGAGCAGTACTTC. This chain links TRBV2 with TRBJ2-7; D not resolved. Trimming removed 10 bases from V and 1 base from J, with 14 bases in between. Looked up from germline, CDR1 is SNHLY and CDR2 is FYNNEI. This CDR3 is built from 13 residues.

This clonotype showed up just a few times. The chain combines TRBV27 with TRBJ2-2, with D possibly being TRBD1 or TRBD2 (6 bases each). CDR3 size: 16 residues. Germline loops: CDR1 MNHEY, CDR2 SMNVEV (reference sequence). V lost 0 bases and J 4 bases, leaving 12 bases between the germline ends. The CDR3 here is CASSLSAGEVTGELFF. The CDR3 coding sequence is TGTGCCAGCAGTTTATCGGCAGGGGAGGTCACCGGGGAGCTGTTTTTT.

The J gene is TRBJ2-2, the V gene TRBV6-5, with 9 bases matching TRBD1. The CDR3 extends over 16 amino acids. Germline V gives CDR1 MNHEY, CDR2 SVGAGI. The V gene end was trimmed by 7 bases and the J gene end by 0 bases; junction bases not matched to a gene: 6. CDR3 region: CASTGTGTPNTGELFF. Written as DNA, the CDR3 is TGTGCCAGCACCGGGACAGGGACACCGAACACCGGGGAGCTGTTTTTT.